Only a few counts were recorded for the clone carrying this T cell receptor (beta chain). Its antigen is not identified. The sample is drawn from a study of cytomegalovirus exposure and HLA in healthy donors. Study outcomes and limitations: A later analysis showed TCR association rates differing by HLA locus, peaking at DRB1 and lowest at HLA-C. Researchers counted around 180 TCR beta chains as cytomegalovirus-associated.

PCR employed 60 Vbeta and 13 Jbeta primers. TCRdb's table, derived via immunoSEQ multiplex PCR, lists solely in-frame clones and lacks some. The sample carries under 200,000 clones, around 68% recorded once. The clonotype was recovered from a man aged 45 to 65 in good health and CMV-seronegative. Sequenced material: PBMCs.

CDR3 sequence reads: CASSLRLAGGTDTQYF. DNA for the CDR3: TGTGCCAGCAGCCTCAGACTAGCGGGGGGCACAGATACGCAGTATTTT. V is TRBV11-2 and J is TRBJ2-3, with 12 bases identical to TRBD2. V shed 5 bases and J 1 base; nucleotides not matched to a gene: 4. Germline V gene data show CDR1 as SGHAT and CDR2 as FQNNGV. CDR3 length: 16 amino acids. The full variable domain, rest sourced from reference TRBV11-2 and TRBJ2-3, is EAGVAQSPRYKIIEKRQSVAFWCNPISGHATLYWYQQILGQGPKLLIQFQNNGVVDDSQLPKDRFSAERLKGVDSTLKIQPAKLEDSAVYLCASSLRLAGGTDTQYFGPGTRLTVL.